Shown below are 24 T cell receptor beta chains from a single sample sequenced in a study of cytomegalovirus exposure and HLA in healthy donors. With 60 Vbeta and 13 Jbeta primers, the PCR was carried out. Method: immunoSEQ multiplex PCR; TCRdb's copy keeps in-frame clones and lacks some. The sample lists 85,000 to 120,000 clones, more than 60% occurring once. Material for sequencing was PBMCs. These receptor sequences come from a woman aged 45-59 years in good health and CMV-seropositive.

About this clone itself: The germline gene is not matched at one end of the junction; a read error may be the cause. J is TRBJ1-1 and V is TRBV7-9; tentative D call: TRBD1 (6 bases). Germline lookup yields CDR1 SEHNR and CDR2 FQNEAQ (reference sequence). CDR3 size: 12 residues. This CDR3 reads CSSSRQALEAFF. For the CDR3, the DNA is TGTTCCAGCAGCCGACAGGCCTTGGAAGCTTTCTTT.

The chain links TRBV6-5 to TRBJ1-6; TRBD1 matches 9 bases. Germline CDR1 reads MNHEY; CDR2 reads SVGAGI. The length of the CDR3 is 15 residues. With 6 bases clipped from V and 4 bases from J, the junction kept 4 bases outside the gene matches. CDR3 nucleotide sequence: TGTGCCAGCAGACAACAGGGGGCGTATAATTCACCCCTCCACTTT. Translation gives CASRQQGAYNSPLHF.

This chain links TRBV9 with TRBJ2-5, with 10 bases lining up with TRBD1. V lost 0 bases and J lost 9; bases outside the gene matches: 5. Germline CDR1 reads SGDLS; CDR2 reads YYNGEE. The CDR3 has 14 residues. CDR3 nucleotides: TGTGCCAGCAGCGTAGGGACAGGGGGAGCACCCCAGTACTTC. This translates into CASSVGTGGAPQYF.

V usage is TRBV9 and J usage is TRBJ2-5; 7 bases line up with TRBD2. CDR1 SGDLS and CDR2 YYNGEE come from the germline V gene. This CDR3 is built from 12 residues. V lost 4 bases and J lost 5; bases outside the gene matches: 2. As DNA, the CDR3 is TGTGCCAGCAGCCCCGGGAGGGAGACCCAGTACTTC. Its translation is CASSPGRETQYF.

The genes are TRBV5-1 and TRBJ2-7; D unclear. This CDR3 spans 12 amino acids. Germline V gene data show CDR1 as SGHRS and CDR2 as YFSETQ. V shed 0 bases and J shed 6 bases, with 7 bases lying between them. The CDR3 DNA follows: TGCGCCAGCAGCTTGGCGCGTTCCGAGCAGTACTTC. Translating it yields CASSLARSEQYF.

The V call is TRBV2, the J call TRBJ2-1, with D tentatively TRBD2 (5 bases). V was shortened by 7 bases and J by 8 bases, with 21 bases between the two germline ends. CDR1 SNHLY and CDR2 FYNNEI come from the germline V gene. The CDR3 is made up of 15 amino acids. The CDR3, as DNA: TGTGCCAGCACCTCGCCTAGCCACCGTATCGATGAGCAGTTCTTC. It is translated as CASTSPSHRIDEQFF.

Only a few counts were recorded for this clone. The chain couples TRBV27 to TRBJ2-1; TRBD1 is a possible D gene (6 bases). V lost 2 bases and J 4 bases, leaving 12 bases between the germline ends. Germline CDR1 reads MNHEY; CDR2 reads SMNVEV (reference sequence). The CDR3 runs to 15 residues. The CDR3 coding sequence is TGTGCCAGCAGTTTACAACAGGGTGGATACAATGAGCAGTTCTTC. Residues: CASSLQQGGYNEQFF.

Only one count was recorded for this clone. The chain joins TRBV7-9 to TRBJ2-1; 16 nucleotides agree with TRBD2. CDR3 length: 19 residues. The germline V gene has CDR1 SEHNR and CDR2 FQNEAQ (reference sequence). Losses at the gene ends were 3 bases for V and 4 bases for J; bases not matched to a gene: 9. The CDR3 nucleotides are TGTGCCAGCAGCTTTACCACCGGGACTAGCGGGGGGGCGTACAATGAGCAGTTCTTC. This codes for CASSFTTGTSGGAYNEQFF.

In this sample, this clone turned up a few times. This rearrangement joins TRBV6-1 to TRBJ1-5, with 8 bases matching TRBD1. The CDR3 is made up of 14 amino acids. The trim removed 8 bases at V and 6 bases at J, leaving 9 bases unmatched. Germline loops: CDR1 MNHNS, CDR2 SASEGT. The CDR3 DNA follows: TGTGCCAGCCTTGCAACAGGGGGTCGTCAGCCCCAGCATTTT. Its translation: CASLATGGRQPQHF.

The sample holds a few counts of this clone. V usage is TRBV19 and J usage is TRBJ2-2; TRBD1 aligns across 8 bases. The CDR3 extends over 15 amino acids. In germline, CDR1 is LNHDA, CDR2 SQIVND (reference sequence). Unmatched junction bases numbered 4, after V lost 7 bases and J lost 0 bases. The CDR3 sequence is CASIPRGPNTGELFF. In DNA, the CDR3 is TGTGCCAGTATTCCCAGGGGGCCGAACACCGGGGAGCTGTTTTTT.

The chain is built from TRBV15 and TRBJ2-1; TRBD2 matches at 11 bases. This CDR3 region has 16 residues. Germline CDR1 is LNHNV and CDR2 is YYDKDF (reference sequence). V lost 0 bases, J lost 7 bases, and 5 bases stayed unmatched. The chain's CDR3 is CATSREGTSGRNEQFF. DNA of the CDR3: TGTGCCACCAGCAGAGAAGGGACTAGCGGTCGGAATGAGCAGTTCTTC.

The chain uses TRBV27 and TRBJ2-5; TRBD1 is a possible D gene (8 bases). V lost 5 bases, J lost 4 bases, and 23 bases lay in between. In germline, CDR1 is MNHEY, CDR2 SMNVEV (reference sequence). CDR3 length: 17 amino acids. The CDR3 DNA follows: TGTGCCAGCAGTCCCCTTGGGCATACAGGGGGGGGAGAGACCCAGTACTTC. Translation gives CASSPLGHTGGGETQYF.

V is TRBV18 and J is TRBJ1-5; D remains unclear. Trimming pared 4 bases from V and 0 bases from J, leaving 16 bases between. Germline lookup yields CDR1 KGHSH and CDR2 LQKENI. The CDR3 extends over 17 amino acids. The CDR3 DNA reads TGTGCCAGCTCACTACGGGAGGCCCTGAATAGCAATCAGCCCCAGCATTTT. As protein: CASSLREALNSNQPQHF. Variable domain in full (rest from reference TRBV18 and TRBJ1-5): NAGVMQNPRHLVRRRGQEARLRCSPMKGHSHVYWYRQLPEEGLKFMVYLQKENIIDESGMPKERFSAEFPKEGPSILRIQQVVRGDSAAYFCASSLREALNSNQPQHFGDGTRLSIL.

The V call is TRBV5-8, the J call TRBJ1-2, with 7 bases lining up with TRBD1. Trimming cost V 3 bases and J 4 bases; bases outside gene matches: 6. Germline V gene lookup returns CDR1 SGHTS and CDR2 YDEGEE. The CDR3 is 14 residues long. CDR3 in amino acids: CASSSGQVSYGYTF. CDR3 in DNA: TGTGCCAGCAGCTCCGGACAGGTTAGCTATGGCTACACCTTC.

The table lists this clone with a count of one. J is TRBJ1-2 and V is TRBV5-5; no definite D call. Germline V gives CDR1 SGHKS, CDR2 YYEKEE (reference sequence). V gave up 4 bases and J gave up 5 bases, with 18 bases separating them. The CDR3 sequence is 15 residues long. The CDR3 DNA sequence: TGTGCCAGCAGCAGCGGCGCAGCGCCTAGTTATGGCTACACCTTC. This gives the protein CASSSGAAPSYGYTF.

The chain employs TRBV5-1 and TRBJ2-7; maybe TRBD1 (5 bases). Germline CDR1 and CDR2: SGHRS and YFSETQ. V lost 0 bases, J lost 2 bases, and 15 bases lay in between. This CDR3 contains 16 residues. The DNA for the CDR3 is TGCGCCAGCAGCTTGGCCAGAGCAGGGTCCCCCTACGAGCAGTACTTC. Its translation: CASSLARAGSPYEQYF.

V gene TRBV19 combines with J gene TRBJ2-7; tentative D call: TRBD2 (5 bases). Germline V gene lookup returns CDR1 LNHDA and CDR2 SQIVND (reference sequence). Trimming removed 4 bases at V and 4 bases at J, with 20 bases between. The CDR3 totals 16 residues. The CDR3 DNA is TGTGCCAGTAGTAGGACTCGGATGGTGAGGGCATACGAGCAGTACTTC. It encodes CASSRTRMVRAYEQYF.

The chain couples TRBV28 to TRBJ1-2; D call uncertain. Germline CDR1 is MDHEN and CDR2 is SYDVKM. Trimming took off 6 bases at V and 3 bases at J, with 17 bases between the two ends. The CDR3 loop spans 15 amino acids. The CDR3 region is CASSPAQEVDYGYTF. The DNA for the CDR3 is TGTGCCAGCAGCCCCGCCCAGGAGGTCGACTATGGCTACACCTTC.

The V call is TRBV6-1, the J call TRBJ1-2; D may be TRBD1 (5 bases). This CDR3 is 13 amino acids long. Germline V CDR1 and CDR2: MNHNS, SASEGT. Trimming left V 6 bases short and J 3 bases short, with 11 bases between. The CDR3 nucleotides read TGTGCCAGCAGAATGACAGTCGACTATGGCTACACCTTC. Encoded protein: CASRMTVDYGYTF.

The chain joins TRBV6-5 to TRBJ1-5; TRBD1 matches at 7 bases. The length of the CDR3 is 13 residues. Looked up from germline, CDR1 is MNHEY and CDR2 is SVGAGI. V lost 6 bases to trimming and J lost 3 bases; unmatched junction nucleotides: 2. The CDR3 DNA sequence: TGTGCCAGCAGGGGGACAGACAATCAGCCCCAGCATTTT. Its translation is CASRGTDNQPQHF.

The DNA of the CDR3 is TGTGCCAGCAGTTTAAGAGAGAACTATGGCTACACCTTC. As protein: CASSLRENYGYTF. J is TRBJ1-2 and V is TRBV27; D gene ambiguous. Trimming removed 2 bases at V and 2 bases at J, with 6 bases between. From germline, CDR1 is MNHEY and CDR2 SMNVEV (reference sequence). CDR3 size: 13 residues.

This clone has only a few counts. The chain recombines TRBV10-3 with TRBJ1-1; TRBD1 is a possible D gene (5 bases). Trimming removed 6 bases from V and 4 bases from J, with 15 bases in between. This CDR3 has 14 residues. Per the germline V gene, CDR1 is ENHRY and CDR2 is SYGVKD. The CDR3 DNA is TGTGCCATCAGGCAGGGTTTTTCGAGCACTGAAGCTTTCTTT. Residues: CAIRQGFSSTEAFF.

The chain recombines TRBV7-9 with TRBJ1-1; a possible D gene is TRBD1 (5 bases). Germline V CDR1 and CDR2: SEHNR, FQNEAQ (reference sequence). The CDR3 runs 15 residues. The V and J ends lost 5 bases and 0 bases respectively, with 13 bases between them. The CDR3 spells CASSRDRPLNTEAFF. CDR3 DNA: TGTGCCAGCAGCCGTGACAGACCTTTGAACACTGAAGCTTTCTTT.

This clone came up a few times. In nucleotides, the CDR3 is TGTGCCAGCAGAGGGGATGGGGGCAGGGAGACTGAAGCTTTCTTT. Translation gives CASRGDGGRETEAFF. V and J are TRBV5-4 and TRBJ1-1; a weak D match, TRBD1 (6 bases). The germline gives CDR1 SGHNT, CDR2 YYREEE (reference sequence). CDR3 length equals 15 residues. Trimming cost V 5 bases and J 5 bases, with 19 bases left between them.